One and the same sample provided the 19 T cell receptor beta chains below, sequenced in a study of cytomegalovirus exposure and HLA in healthy donors. The repertoire was sequenced with immunoSEQ multiplex PCR; TCRdb's copy has only in-frame clones and lacks some. The table includes 140,000 to 150,000 clones, roughly 90% detected once. The sequenced material came from PBMCs. The receptor source for this set is a man between 18 and 29 years old in good health and CMV-seronegative.

A note on this clone: The junction differs from germline at one of its ends, possibly a read error. The gene calls are TRBV6-5 and TRBJ1-4; a weak D match, TRBD1 (5 bases). This CDR3 has 11 amino acids. CDR1 and CDR2 (germline): MNHEY, SVGAGI. CDR3 protein: CASSSRGTATF. The DNA of the CDR3 is TGTGCCAGCAGTAGCCGAGGGACTGCGACTTTT.

This sequence joins TRBV27 and TRBJ1-2; 8 positions match TRBD1. This CDR3 contains 15 residues. Germline CDR1 is MNHEY and CDR2 is SMNVEV (reference sequence). Trimming at V came to 3 bases and at J to 9 bases, leaving 12 bases not matched to a gene. The CDR3 region has the DNA TGTGCCAGCAGTTTTCAGGGGGCGAATTTTCGTAGCTACACCTTC. Protein sequence: CASSFQGANFRSYTF.

This chain uses TRBV20-1 with TRBJ2-3, with unresolved D. V dropped 6 bases and J dropped 3 bases, with 7 bases sitting between them. Germline-derived CDR1 and CDR2 are DFQATT and SNEGSKA (reference sequence). This CDR3 spans 11 amino acids. In DNA, the CDR3 is TGCAGTGCCAGCGAGACAGATACGCAGTATTTT. The encoded protein is CSASETDTQYF.

The chain joins TRBV19 to TRBJ1-1; possible D gene TRBD1, 5 bases. Germline V gene lookup returns CDR1 LNHDA and CDR2 SQIVND (reference sequence). This CDR3 has 14 residues. Trimming left V 6 bases short and J 5 bases short, with 16 bases between. This CDR3 is CASRLQGHVTEAFF. CDR3 DNA: TGTGCCAGTAGGCTTCAGGGTCATGTAACTGAAGCTTTCTTT.

V and J are TRBV5-6 and TRBJ1-2; TRBD1 aligns across 7 bases. Trimming cost V 3 bases and J 3 bases; bases outside gene matches: 5. The CDR3 extends over 14 amino acids. Germline V lookup: CDR1 SGHDT, CDR2 YYEEEE. The CDR3 protein is CASSSGQVYYGYTF. As DNA, the CDR3 is TGTGCCAGCAGCTCCGGACAGGTTTACTATGGCTACACCTTC. Together with reference TRBV5-6 and TRBJ1-2, the CDR3 gives the full variable domain: DAGVTQSPTHLIKTRGQQVTLRCSPKSGHDTVSWYQQALGQGPQFIFQYYEEEERQRGNFPDRFSGHQFPNYSSELNVNALLLGDSALYLCASSSGQVYYGYTFGSGTRLTVV.

The CDR3 region has the DNA TGTGCCAGCAGCGGATCAATAGCGGGGGGGCGGAATGAGCAGTTCTTC. This gives the protein CASSGSIAGGRNEQFF. The chain is built from TRBV5-4 and TRBJ2-1; 11 bases fit TRBD2. This CDR3 region has 16 residues. Trimming cost V 4 bases and J 7 bases; bases outside gene matches: 10. Germline V lookup: CDR1 SGHNT, CDR2 YYREEE (reference sequence).

This chain connects TRBV5-4 to TRBJ2-5; weak D call: TRBD2 (5 bases). Trimming shortened V by 0 bases and J by 3 bases, and 9 bases separated the two germline ends. From germline, CDR1 is SGHNT and CDR2 YYREEE (reference sequence). This CDR3 region has 14 residues. The CDR3: CASSLATGKETQYF. The CDR3 DNA follows: TGTGCCAGCAGCTTGGCCACGGGAAAAGAGACCCAGTACTTC.

The chain couples TRBV5-4 to TRBJ1-6, with D uncertain. This CDR3 comprises 14 residues. Per germline, CDR1 SGHNT and CDR2 YYREEE (reference sequence). Trimming pared 4 bases from V and 5 bases from J, leaving 10 bases between. CDR3 protein: CASSLMENNSPLHF. The CDR3 DNA follows: TGTGCCAGCAGCCTCATGGAGAATAATTCACCCCTCCACTTT. The full variable domain, rest sourced from reference TRBV5-4 and TRBJ1-6, is ETGVTQSPTHLIKTRGQQVTLRCSSQSGHNTVSWYQQALGQGPQFIFQYYREEENGRGNFPPRFSGLQFPNYSSELNVNALELDDSALYLCASSLMENNSPLHFGNGTRLTVT.

This chain links TRBV7-2 with TRBJ1-1, with D unresolved. CDR3 length equals 16 residues. Trimming left V 0 bases short and J 1 base short, with 12 bases between. Germline V CDR1 and CDR2: SGHTA, FQGNSA. The CDR3: CASSLAQIGGNTEAFF. CDR3 nucleotide sequence: TGTGCCAGCAGCTTAGCGCAAATTGGCGGGAACACTGAAGCTTTCTTT.

This chain uses TRBV2 with TRBJ1-2, with D tentatively TRBD1 (5 bases). The CDR3 is made up of 14 amino acids. Trimming shortened V by 3 bases and J by 4 bases, and 12 bases separated the two germline ends. Germline V lookup: CDR1 SNHLY, CDR2 FYNNEI. CDR3 sequence reads: CASSEKGQGYGYTF. As DNA, the CDR3 is TGTGCCAGCAGTGAGAAGGGGCAGGGCTATGGCTACACCTTC.

The chain has TRBV5-1 and TRBJ2-7; maybe TRBD1 (5 bases). The V end lost 0 bases, the J end lost 0 bases, and 10 bases lay between the germline ends. This CDR3 has 15 amino acids. Germline CDR1 is SGHRS and CDR2 is YFSETQ. CDR3 nucleotides: TGCGCCAGCAGCTTGGCCTTCCAGGGCTCCTACGAGCAGTACTTC. Its translation is CASSLAFQGSYEQYF.

The chain recombines TRBV5-1 with TRBJ2-3; 9 bases match TRBD1. The CDR3 totals 15 residues. Germline values: CDR1 SGHRS, CDR2 YFSETQ. V shed 5 bases and J 4 bases; nucleotides not matched to a gene: 8. The CDR3 sequence: CASSSGTGTPDTQYF. The DNA of the CDR3 is TGCGCCAGCAGTTCCGGGACAGGGACCCCAGATACGCAGTATTTT.

The CDR3 loop reads CASAPQGALMYYGYTF. The DNA for the CDR3 is TGTGCTAGTGCCCCTCAGGGGGCGCTTATGTACTATGGCTACACCTTC. The V and J genes are TRBV12-5 and TRBJ1-2; 8 bases agree with TRBD1. The length of the CDR3 is 16 residues. Germline V lookup: CDR1 LGHNT, CDR2 FRNRAP. Trimming took 7 bases from V and 3 from J; bases not matched to a gene: 13.

This clone was seen more than once but under ten times. CDR3 DNA: TGTGCCAGCAGAGGACAGACTAACTATGGCTACACCTTC. This codes for CASRGQTNYGYTF. V is TRBV14 and J is TRBJ1-2, with D possibly TRBD1 on 6 matching bases. This CDR3 region has 13 residues. V was cut by 6 bases and J by 0 bases, with 8 bases left in between. Germline assignment: CDR1 SGHDN and CDR2 FVKESK.

This rearrangement joins TRBV5-1 to TRBJ2-2; D is undetermined. This CDR3 has 14 residues. Germline V gene data show CDR1 as SGHRS and CDR2 as YFSETQ. With 0 bases removed from V and 6 bases from J, the gap between germline ends came to 9 bases. The CDR3 loop is CASSLVGSAGELFF. For the CDR3, the DNA is TGCGCCAGCAGCTTGGTTGGAAGCGCCGGGGAGCTGTTTTTT.

CDR3 nucleotides: TGTGCCAGCAGCCCCACAGGAGCCCAAGAGACCCAGTACTTC. Protein product: CASSPTGAQETQYF. J is TRBJ2-5 and V is TRBV6-4, with D possibly TRBD1 on 5 matching bases. The CDR3 runs 14 residues. Trimming removed 6 bases at V and 1 base at J, with 12 bases between. The germline gives CDR1 MRHNA, CDR2 SNTAGT.

The gene calls are TRBV11-2 and TRBJ1-1; D might be TRBD1 (6 bases). V lost 8 bases and J 8 bases, leaving 9 bases between the germline ends. The germline gives CDR1 SGHAT, CDR2 FQNNGV. The CDR3 runs to 10 residues. CDR3 in DNA: TGTGCCAGCGGGGGCACGGAAGCTTTCTTT. Its translation: CASGGTEAFF.

This chain connects TRBV15 to TRBJ1-2; D is undetermined. V lost 3 bases and J lost 6, with 8 bases in between. The CDR3 loop spans 12 amino acids. The germline gives CDR1 LNHNV, CDR2 YYDKDF (reference sequence). The CDR3 DNA is TGTGCCACCAGCAGGTCTTCGGATGGCTACACCTTC. Translated, it gives CATSRSSDGYTF. The full variable domain, with the rest looked up from reference TRBV15 and TRBJ1-2, is DAMVIQNPRYQVTQFGKPVTLSCSQTLNHNVMYWYQQKSSQAPKLLFHYYDKDFNNEADTPDNFQSRRPNTSFCFLDIRSPGLGDTAMYLCATSRSSDGYTFGSGTRLTVV.

The chain couples TRBV7-2 to TRBJ2-7; 8 positions match TRBD1. Losses at the gene ends were 4 bases for V and 2 bases for J; bases not matched to a gene: 7. The CDR3 runs to 15 residues. Germline V gene data show CDR1 as SGHTA and CDR2 as FQGNSA. CDR3 nucleotides: TGTGCCAGCAGCTCAGGGACAGGCCCTACCTACGAGCAGTACTTC. It translates to CASSSGTGPTYEQYF.